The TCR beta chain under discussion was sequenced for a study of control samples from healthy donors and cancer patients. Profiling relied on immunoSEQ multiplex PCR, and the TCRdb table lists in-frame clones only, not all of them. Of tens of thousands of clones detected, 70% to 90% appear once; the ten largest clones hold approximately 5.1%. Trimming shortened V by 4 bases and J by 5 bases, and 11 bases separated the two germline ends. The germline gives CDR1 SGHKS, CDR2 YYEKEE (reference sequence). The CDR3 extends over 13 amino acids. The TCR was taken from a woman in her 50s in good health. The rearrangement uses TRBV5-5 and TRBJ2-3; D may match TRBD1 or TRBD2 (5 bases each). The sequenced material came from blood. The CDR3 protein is CASSRDLVDTQYF. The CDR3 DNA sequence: TGTGCCAGCAGCAGGGACCTAGTAGATACGCAGTATTTT.